This T cell receptor (beta chain) derives from a study of CD8+ T cells in alopecia areata. Across the whole study: Tofacitinib lasted 6 to 18 months, then 6 months off drug.

Treatment in this sample: oral pan-JAK inhibitor, 5-10 mg twice daily. This clone has more than one count but fewer than ten. What it binds is not known. Whole-study results and caveats: Scalp clonality, together with expanded CD8+ clones among the top 100, fell significantly with tofacitinib. There were many expanded lesional clones persisting in scalp and blood during tofacitinib.

RNA, once extracted, was reverse transcribed into cDNA for use as the sequencing template. Libraries were prepared by immunoSEQ multiplex PCR; TCRdb keeps only in-frame clonotypes and omits some of them. The sample records 130,000 or so clones, over 60% being singletons. Germline V CDR1 and CDR2: SQVTM, ANQGSEA. The CDR3 spans 14 residues. Trimming left V 7 bases short and J 0 bases short, with 14 bases between. The material sequenced was CD4+ T cells sorted from blood, taken at week 4, from a patient treated with tofacitinib. The V gene is TRBV29-1, the J gene TRBJ2-3; no clear D gene. The sequence came from a human donor with alopecia areata. CDR3 nucleotides: TGCAGCGCCGAGGATCCCTTAAGCACAGATACGCAGTATTTT. Amino acid sequence: CSAEDPLSTDTQYF.